This T cell receptor (beta chain) was sequenced for a study of OX40 agonist ivuxolimab in advanced cancers. About the study: Patients with hepatocellular carcinoma, melanoma, renal cell or head and neck cancer made up the dose-escalation patients. At 65% to 85% male, the cohort had a mean age of 60 years, ranging from about 20 to 79.

Concerning this clone: Antigen specificity is unknown.

General study points: The work left the antigen specificity of expanded peripheral T cells undetermined.

The length of the CDR3 is 17 residues. The trim removed 0 bases at V and 1 base at J, leaving 4 bases unmatched. Germline CDR1 is SGDLS and CDR2 is YYNGEE. The data were produced by immunoSEQ multiplex PCR, yet TCRdb's version contains in-frame clones alone and is incomplete. The repertoire holds roughly 71,000 clones, with 75% to 85% as singletons. This clonotype was sampled from an adult with an advanced solid tumor such as melanoma, head and neck, liver or kidney cancer. The genes are TRBV9 and TRBJ2-1, with 10 bases lining up with TRBD2. The source material was CD4+ or CD8+ T cells sorted from blood, sampled in a trial of the OX40 agonist ivuxolimab. The CDR3 region has the DNA TGTGCCAGCAGCGTAGGACTAGCGGGTGTATCCTACAATGAGCAGTTCTTC. Its protein product is CASSVGLAGVSYNEQFF.